The source of this T cell receptor (beta chain) is a study of blood T cell repertoires in COVID-19. Study overall: From T cells, B-cell-depleted T cells, or PBMCs came the material, which was cDNA or gDNA.

The repertoire was sequenced with immunoSEQ multiplex PCR; TCRdb's copy has only in-frame clones and lacks some. The data contain under 75,000 clones, 65% to 80% of them singletons. CDR1 is SGDLS, CDR2 YYNGEE, per germline. The V end was cut by 4 bases, the J end by 7 bases, with 13 bases between. The CDR3 contains 13 residues. Input material: peripheral blood. The receptor was isolated from a woman in her seventies with acute or convalescent COVID-19. V gene TRBV9 combines with J gene TRBJ2-3, with no clear D. The CDR3: CASSPDNRNTQYF. As DNA, the CDR3 is TGTGCCAGCAGCCCCGACAATAGGAATACGCAGTATTTT. The full variable domain, in which reference TRBV9 and TRBJ2-3 provide the parts outside the CDR3, is DSGVTQTPKHLITATGQRVTLRCSPRSGDLSVYWYQQSLDQGLQFLIQYYNGEERAKGNILERFSAQQFPDLHSELNLSSLELGDSALYFCASSPDNRNTQYFGPGTRLTVL.